These 9 T cell receptor beta chains came from one sample sequenced in a study of T cell responses to AZD1222 COVID-19 vaccine. The repertoire was sequenced with immunoSEQ multiplex PCR; TCRdb's copy has only in-frame clones and lacks some. The sample holds approximately 140,000 clones; roughly 88% are singletons and the top ten take 1.5% to 2%. Here the sequenced sample was peripheral blood, taken 28 days after the second AZD1222 dose. These receptors were taken from an adult who received the AZD1222 COVID-19 vaccine.

This clone was observed once. The chain has TRBV30 and TRBJ1-1; 9 bases match TRBD1. The CDR3 consists of 16 residues. Trimming cost V 0 bases and J 1 base; bases outside gene matches: 6. In germline, CDR1 is GTSNPN, CDR2 SVGIG (reference sequence). CDR3 region: CAWSVRGTGTNTEAFF. DNA for the CDR3: TGTGCCTGGAGTGTTCGGGGGACAGGGACGAACACTGAAGCTTTCTTT.

This clone has more than one count but fewer than ten. Within the sample, other DNA sequences also encode this same CDR3. The chain uses TRBV6-6 and TRBJ1-2; D is unclear. The CDR3 has 12 amino acids. The V end was cut by 6 bases, the J end by 8 bases, with 13 bases between. Germline V gene lookup returns CDR1 MNHNY and CDR2 SVGAGI (reference sequence). The CDR3 DNA reads TGTGCCAGCAGCCTTAGCGGGGAGGGCTACACCTTC. Translation gives CASSLSGEGYTF.

The chain has TRBV2 and TRBJ1-1; D ambiguous. The CDR3 has 12 amino acids. CDR1 is SNHLY and CDR2 is FYNNEI in the germline V gene. The V end lost 8 bases, the J end lost 1 base, and 8 bases lay between the germline ends. This CDR3 is CASEKGNTEAFF. The DNA for the CDR3 is TGTGCCAGCGAGAAGGGGAACACTGAAGCTTTCTTT. The entire variable domain, with the rest obtained from reference TRBV2 and TRBJ1-1, is as follows: EPEVTQTPSHQVTQMGQEVILRCVPISNHLYFYWYRQILGQKVEFLVSFYNNEISEKSEIFDDQFSVERPDGSNFTLKIRSTKLEDSAMYFCASEKGNTEAFFGQGTRLTVV.

The rearrangement uses TRBV2 and TRBJ1-5; perhaps TRBD1 as D (6 bases). CDR1 SNHLY and CDR2 FYNNEI come from the germline V gene. V was shortened by 7 bases and J by 0 bases, with 13 bases between the two germline ends. This CDR3 has 15 residues. CDR3 sequence reads: CASTEYRASNQPQHF. CDR3 in DNA: TGTGCCAGCACCGAGTACAGGGCTAGCAATCAGCCCCAGCATTTT.

V gene TRBV7-3 combines with J gene TRBJ1-6, with 8 positions matching TRBD1. Germline V CDR1 and CDR2: SGHTA, FQGTGA. V lost 5 bases, J lost 6 bases, and 3 bases stayed unmatched. This CDR3 comprises 14 residues. The DNA of the CDR3 is TGTGCCAGCAGCAAGGACAGGGTTAATTCACCCCTCCACTTT. This encodes CASSKDRVNSPLHF.

This sequence joins TRBV14 and TRBJ2-1; D is perhaps TRBD2 (6 bases). Per germline, CDR1 SGHDN and CDR2 FVKESK. The V end lost 4 bases, the J end lost 6 bases, and 19 bases lay between the germline ends. The CDR3 covers 16 residues. The CDR3 region has the DNA TGTGCCAGCAGCCCCTGGGGACCACTGGGACTCAATGAGCAGTTCTTC. It codes for CASSPWGPLGLNEQFF. Variable domain in full (rest from reference TRBV14 and TRBJ2-1): EAGVTQFPSHSVIEKGQTVTLRCDPISGHDNLYWYRRVMGKEIKFLLHFVKESKQDESGMPNNRFLAERTGGTYSTLKVQPAELEDSGVYFCASSPWGPLGLNEQFFGPGTRLTVL.

About this clone itself: In the same sample, other DNA sequences code for this CDR3. The chain carries TRBV7-7 and TRBJ1-4; possible D gene TRBD1, 6 bases. The CDR3 length is 13 residues. Deletions cut 1 base from V and 8 bases from J, with 8 bases between. Germline loops: CDR1 SSHAT, CDR2 FNYEAQ (reference sequence). CDR3 residues: CASSLDTGEKLFF. The CDR3 nucleotides read TGTGCCAGCAGCTTAGATACAGGGGAAAAACTGTTTTTT.

In DNA, the CDR3 is TGTGCCATCAGTGAGGGGACGGAGCAGTACGTC. Protein sequence: CAISEGTEQYV. This chain joins TRBV10-3 and TRBJ2-7; D assignment may be TRBD1 or TRBD2 (5 bases each). Trimming cost V 2 bases and J 7 bases, with 6 bases left between them. The CDR3 extends over 11 amino acids. Germline CDR1 and CDR2: ENHRY and SYGVKD.

The gene calls are TRBV6-5 and TRBJ2-7; 8 bases match TRBD1. The CDR3 is made up of 13 amino acids. The trim removed 2 bases at V and 4 bases at J, leaving 1 base unmatched. Germline loops: CDR1 MNHEY, CDR2 SVGAGI. CDR3 loop: CASSYRDRYEQYF. The DNA for the CDR3 is TGTGCCAGCAGTTACCGGGACAGGTACGAGCAGTACTTC.